The 19 T cell receptor beta chains below all came from one sample that was sequenced in a study of blood T cell repertoires in COVID-19. Using immunoSEQ multiplex PCR, the repertoire was profiled, and TCRdb retains in-frame clones only, with some absent. The data hold roughly 480,000 clones, with roughly 89% observed a single time. The specimen was peripheral blood. These TCRs come from a man aged 18-30 years with COVID-19, enrolled during active disease.

This chain links TRBV5-4 with TRBJ2-3; 11 nucleotides line up with TRBD2. CDR3 length: 16 amino acids. CDR1 and CDR2 from the germline V gene are SGHNT and YYREEE (reference sequence). V dropped 4 bases and J dropped 2; count of bases not matched to a gene: 6. CDR3 region: CASSLRLAGLTDTQYF. The CDR3, as DNA: TGTGCCAGCAGCCTCAGACTAGCGGGGCTCACAGATACGCAGTATTTT.

This chain connects TRBV4-2 to TRBJ2-3; D not certain. Germline values: CDR1 LGHNA, CDR2 YNFKEQ. The CDR3 contains 10 residues. Trimming shortened V by 4 bases and J by 6 bases, and 2 bases separated the two germline ends. CDR3 sequence reads: CASSPDTQYF. CDR3 nucleotides: TGTGCCAGCAGCCCGGATACGCAGTATTTT.

The chain joins TRBV6-5 to TRBJ1-1; TRBD1 is a possible D gene (5 bases). The germline V gene has CDR1 MNHEY and CDR2 SVGAGI. V was cut by 4 bases and J by 10 bases, with 13 bases left in between. The CDR3 sequence is 12 residues long. The CDR3, as DNA: TGTGCCAGCAGTTTTACAACAGGAGTAGCTTTCTTT. Its protein is CASSFTTGVAFF.

The chain employs TRBV7-3 and TRBJ2-1, with 8 bases lining up with TRBD1. This CDR3 is built from 13 residues. Germline CDR1 reads SGHTA; CDR2 reads FQGTGA. The junction had 5 bases not matched to a gene; V was cut back by 4 bases and J by 9 bases. The CDR3 reads CASSSNRGAEQFF. The CDR3 DNA sequence: TGTGCCAGCAGCTCAAACAGGGGGGCTGAGCAGTTCTTC.

The V gene is TRBV15, the J gene TRBJ2-6; TRBD1 matches at 8 bases. Germline V gene lookup returns CDR1 LNHNV and CDR2 YYDKDF (reference sequence). This CDR3 spans 16 amino acids. Germline trimming cut 6 bases from V and 4 bases from J; bases unmatched to any gene: 8. CDR3 in amino acids: CATRGTGASGANVLTF. CDR3 in DNA: TGTGCCACCAGGGGGACAGGCGCTTCCGGGGCCAACGTCCTGACTTTC.

The chain joins TRBV6-5 to TRBJ2-2; 9 nucleotides align to TRBD1. V dropped 6 bases and J dropped 7; count of bases not matched to a gene: 9. The CDR3 sequence is 15 residues long. CDR1 is MNHEY, CDR2 SVGAGI, per germline. This chain's CDR3 is CASRARDRAGGELFF. CDR3 coding DNA: TGTGCCAGCAGGGCGCGGGACAGGGCGGGCGGGGAGCTGTTTTTT.

This rearrangement joins TRBV7-9 to TRBJ2-7, with 9 positions matching TRBD1. The germline CDR1 and CDR2 sequences are SEHNR and FQNEAQ (reference sequence). The V gene end was trimmed by 4 bases and the J gene end by 7 bases; junction bases not matched to a gene: 2. The CDR3 runs to 12 residues. The CDR3 sequence is CASSWDRVEQYF. The CDR3 DNA reads as TGTGCCAGCAGCTGGGACAGGGTAGAGCAGTACTTC.

The CDR3 bases are TGTGCCAGCACCCCCCCGAGTGGCAATCAGCCCCAGCATTTT. Translation: CASTPPSGNQPQHF. The genes are TRBV6-2 or TRBV6-3 and TRBJ1-5; no clear D. V was shortened by 7 bases and J by 2 bases, with 12 bases between the two germline ends. The germline V gene encodes CDR1 MNHEY and CDR2 SVGEGT. The CDR3 is 14 amino acids.

V and J are TRBV6-5 and TRBJ2-1; 7 nucleotides align to TRBD1. CDR1 is MNHEY, CDR2 SVGAGI, per germline. The CDR3 runs to 14 residues. V was clipped by 6 bases and J by 2 bases; unmatched bases: 4. The chain's CDR3 is CASSRQGTYNEQFF. CDR3 DNA sequence: TGTGCCAGCAGCCGACAGGGTACCTACAATGAGCAGTTCTTC.

This clone was picked up a small number of times. The chain is built from TRBV5-6 and TRBJ2-3, with TRBD2 matching over 7 bases. Germline CDR1 reads SGHDT; CDR2 reads YYEEEE. This CDR3 comprises 12 residues. With 1 base clipped from V and 10 bases from J, the junction kept 3 bases outside the gene matches. Written as DNA, the CDR3 is TGTGCCAGCAGCTTGAGCCTAGCGGCGCAGTATTTT. It yields the protein CASSLSLAAQYF.

The chain couples TRBV30 to TRBJ2-7, with D perhaps TRBD2 (6 bases). Looked up from germline, CDR1 is GTSNPN and CDR2 is SVGIG (reference sequence). This CDR3 spans 11 amino acids. Between the trimmed V and J ends, which lost 3 bases and 6 bases, there was a span of 9 bases. CDR3 in amino acids: CAWRRDSEQYF. CDR3 coding DNA: TGTGCCTGGAGAAGGGACTCCGAGCAGTACTTC. Variable domain in full (rest from reference TRBV30 and TRBJ2-7): SQTIHQWPATLVQPVGSPLSLECTVEGTSNPNLYWYRQAAGRGLQLLFYSVGIGQISSEVPQNLSASRPQDRQFILSSKKLLLSDSGFYLCAWRRDSEQYFGPGTRLTVT.

The table lists this clone with a few counts. The rearrangement links TRBV7-9 to TRBJ2-3, with D possibly matching TRBD2 (6 bases). V lost 0 bases and J 0 bases, leaving 10 bases between the germline ends. Germline assignment: CDR1 SEHNR and CDR2 FQNEAQ (reference sequence). The CDR3 covers 16 residues. CDR3 nucleotide sequence: TGTGCCAGCAGCTTAGCTGCCGGGGGAAGCACAGATACGCAGTATTTT. This encodes CASSLAAGGSTDTQYF.

The rearrangement links TRBV5-1 to TRBJ2-5; 7 bases are shared with TRBD2. Trimming took 7 bases from V and 4 from J; bases not matched to a gene: 10. The CDR3 spans 14 residues. Germline CDR1 reads SGHRS; CDR2 reads YFSETQ. The CDR3 coding sequence is TGCGCCAGCCTAGAAGGCACGGGGGGAGAGACCCAGTACTTC. Amino acids: CASLEGTGGETQYF.

The CDR3 spells CASRNSGGGFNEQFF. The DNA for the CDR3 is TGTGCCAGCAGGAATAGCGGGGGGGGTTTTAATGAGCAGTTCTTC. The rearrangement joins TRBV6-5 to TRBJ2-1; 11 positions match TRBD2. Germline V gene sequence: CDR1 MNHEY, CDR2 SVGAGI. CDR3 length equals 15 residues. The J segment lost 7 bases and the V segment lost 6 bases, leaving 8 bases of the junction unmatched.

This chain links TRBV11-2 with TRBJ1-1, with unresolved D. The V and J ends lost 0 bases and 5 bases respectively, with 10 bases between them. The CDR3 has 14 residues. Germline V lookup: CDR1 SGHAT, CDR2 FQNNGV. The CDR3 DNA reads TGTGCCAGCAGCTTAGAAGACGGGTGGACTGAAGCTTTCTTT. It codes for CASSLEDGWTEAFF.

This clone was detected only a few times. V usage is TRBV5-1 and J usage is TRBJ2-2; D may be TRBD2 (7 bases). V lost 5 bases and J 0 bases, leaving 14 bases between the germline ends. This CDR3 spans 16 amino acids. Germline CDR1 and CDR2: SGHRS and YFSETQ. Here the CDR3 reads CASRGASGTNTGELFF. CDR3 sequence (DNA): TGCGCCAGCAGGGGGGCTAGCGGCACGAACACCGGGGAGCTGTTTTTT.

About this clone itself: This same CDR3 is encoded by further DNA sequences in the sample. The chain combines TRBV19 with TRBJ1-1; D is uncertain. CDR3 length: 14 amino acids. Germline V gene lookup returns CDR1 LNHDA and CDR2 SQIVND (reference sequence). Trimming pared 4 bases from V and 2 bases from J, leaving 11 bases between. The CDR3: CASSRGQLNTEAFF. The CDR3 nucleotides read TGTGCCAGTAGTAGAGGTCAGCTAAACACTGAAGCTTTCTTT.

This clone has just one count. V usage is TRBV9 and J usage is TRBJ1-3, with no clear D. The CDR3 totals 15 residues. In germline, CDR1 is SGDLS, CDR2 YYNGEE. V was cut by 0 bases and J by 0 bases, with 7 bases left in between. This CDR3 reads CASSVGFSSGNTIYF. The CDR3 DNA reads TGTGCCAGCAGCGTAGGTTTCAGCTCTGGAAACACCATATATTTT.

The V call is TRBV14, the J call TRBJ1-6; weak D call: TRBD1 (6 bases). Germline V gene data show CDR1 as SGHDN and CDR2 as FVKESK. The V gene lost 3 bases and the J gene lost 7 bases, with 19 bases spanning the gap. This CDR3 contains 17 residues. CDR3 bases: TGTGCCAGCAGCCACAGGGGTGGCGGTTCGGGGAATTCACCCCTCCACTTT. This encodes CASSHRGGGSGNSPLHF.